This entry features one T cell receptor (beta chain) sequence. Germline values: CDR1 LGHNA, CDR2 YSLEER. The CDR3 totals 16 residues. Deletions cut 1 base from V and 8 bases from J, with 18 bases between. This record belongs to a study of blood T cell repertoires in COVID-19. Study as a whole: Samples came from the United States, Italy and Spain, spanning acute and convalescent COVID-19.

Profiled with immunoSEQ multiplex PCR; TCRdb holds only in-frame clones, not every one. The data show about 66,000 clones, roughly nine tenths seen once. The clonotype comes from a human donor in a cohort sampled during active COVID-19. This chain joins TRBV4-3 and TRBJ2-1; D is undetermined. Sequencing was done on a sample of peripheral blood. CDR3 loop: CASSQGSDRSVDEQFF. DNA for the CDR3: TGCGCCAGCAGCCAAGGTAGTGATAGATCCGTCGATGAGCAGTTCTTC.